This T cell receptor (beta chain) was captured by sequencing in a study of OX40 agonist ivuxolimab in advanced cancers. Study outcomes and limitations: Among the lowest peripheral clonal expansion occurred in 0.1-3.0 mg/kg partial responders.

Germline CDR1 is ENHRY and CDR2 is SYGVKD. V gave up 6 bases and J gave up 4 bases; unmatched junction bases: 3. The CDR3 runs 14 residues. The table came from immunoSEQ multiplex PCR; TCRdb's copy has only in-frame clones and leaves some out. The repertoire holds roughly 70,000 clones, with less than 90% as singletons. The sampling schedule covered blood at baseline, cycle 4 day 1, and cycle 7 day 1. In regard to this clone: Its antigen is still unknown.

The specimen was CD4+ or CD8+ T cells sorted from blood, collected in a trial of the OX40 agonist ivuxolimab. The chain is built from TRBV10-3 and TRBJ2-2, with 9 bases aligning to TRBD1. The sequence derives from an adult with an advanced solid tumor such as melanoma, head and neck, liver or kidney cancer. This CDR3 reads CAISGTGTTGELFF. As DNA, the CDR3 is TGTGCCATCAGCGGGACAGGGACCACCGGGGAGCTGTTTTTT.